This T cell receptor beta chain stems from a study of blood T cell repertoires in COVID-19. The overall study: Material from acute and convalescent COVID-19 was sourced from the United States, Italy and Spain. PBMCs, B-cell-depleted T cells, or T cells were the source of the cDNA or gDNA that made up the material.

Sequencing used immunoSEQ multiplex PCR; TCRdb keeps in-frame clones, though not all of them. The sample yields 120,000 or so clones, more than 70% seen once. Germline CDR1 and CDR2: MNHNS and SASEGT. The V gene lost 2 bases and the J gene lost 0 bases, with 12 bases spanning the gap. The CDR3 has 16 residues. The clonotype comes from a woman aged 55-70 years with acute or convalescent COVID-19. Input material: peripheral blood. This sequence joins TRBV6-1 and TRBJ2-3; tentative D call: TRBD1 (6 bases). The CDR3 nucleotides read TGTGCCAGCAGTGAAACTACAGGGCTTAGCACAGATACGCAGTATTTT. Its protein is CASSETTGLSTDTQYF.